This is a list of T cell receptor beta chains from one sample in a study of T cells after yellow fever vaccination. TCRdb independently ran MiXCR on the 5' RACE reads; one entry per CDR3 protein. The table lists around 320,000 distinct CDR3 sequences, about 10% of them singletons. Sequencing was performed on CD4+ T cells sorted from PBMCs, taken 5 days after the yellow fever booster vaccination. The receptors come from a man aged 18-30 years who received the YFV17D yellow fever vaccine. The CDR3 runs from the conserved cysteine through the conserved F or W. A D gene is named only where the DNA matches it firmly. The size entry is marked missing in some rows and otherwise reads once, few, many or a size class.

j_call | d_call | v_call | clone_size | cdr3_nt | cdr3_aa
TRBJ2-7 | TRBD2 | TRBV18 | few | TGTGCCAGCTCACCGACTCCGGGACTAGCGGGGCGCGAGCAGTACTTC | CASSPTPGLAGREQYF
TRBJ1-6 | . | TRBV5-1 | few | TGCGCCAGCAGCTTATCAGGGATGGGGAATTCACCCCTCCACTTT | CASSLSGMGNSPLHF
TRBJ1-1 | TRBD1 | TRBV5-4 | few | TGTGCCAGCAGCGGAGGGGGCCGGGGAGCGGACACTGAAGCTTTCTTT | CASSGGGRGADTEAFF
TRBJ2-2 | . | TRBV11-3 | . | TGTGCCAGCAGCTTCCACAGAGACACCGGGGAGCTGTTTTTT | CASSFHRDTGELFF
TRBJ1-5 | . | TRBV10-3 | many | TGTGCCATCAGTGAGACCAGCGAGGGGCCCCAGCATTTT | CAISETSEGPQHF
TRBJ1-1 | . | TRBV3-1 | . | TGTGCCAGCTGCTCGGAGTCCACTGAAGCTTTCTTT | CASCSESTEAFF
TRBJ2-1 | . | TRBV7-2 | many | TGTGCCAGCAGCTCTAGCCGGGAGCAGTTCTTC | CASSSSREQFF
TRBJ1-3 | TRBD1 | TRBV7-2 | few | TGTGCCAGCAGCTTAGTACAGGGGGGAAACACCATATATTTT | CASSLVQGGNTIYF
TRBJ1-5 | TRBD1 | TRBV2 | . | TGTGGAACCCGAGAGACAGGGGGTAATCAGCCCCAGCATTTT | CGTRETGGNQPQHF
TRBJ2-3 | . | TRBV5-4 | few | TGTGCCAGCAGCCCTCCCGGGACAAGGAGCACAGATACGCAGTATTTT | CASSPPGTRSTDTQYF
TRBJ1-1 | . | TRBV27 | few | TGTGCCAGCAGTTTACGGCCGGGATTGGGCACTGAAGCTTTCTTT | CASSLRPGLGTEAFF
TRBJ2-4 | . | TRBV4-1 | . | TGCGCCAGCAGCCATCCCCGGGACACCCTAGCCAAAAACATTCAGTACTTC | CASSHPRDTLAKNIQYF
TRBJ1-2 | . | TRBV30 | many | TGTGCCTGGAGTGTGGAAGCTAACTATGGCTACACCTTC | CAWSVEANYGYTF
TRBJ2-3 | TRBD2 | TRBV7-2 | . | TGTGCCAGCAGCCTAACTAGCGGGGGCTTCGACATTACAGATACGCAGTATTTT | CASSLTSGGFDITDTQYF
TRBJ2-3 | TRBD2 | TRBV20-1 | . | TGCAGTACCCAGGGGACTAGCGGGAATACAGATACGCAGTATTTT | CSTQGTSGNTDTQYF
TRBJ1-1 | . | TRBV3-1 | . | TGTGCCAGCAGCCAATTCTTGAGTAGTGAAGCTTTCTTT | CASSQFLSSEAFF
TRBJ2-1 | . | TRBV7-7 | few | TGTGCTAGCAGCTTTGCACTTGGGGGGAATGAGCAGTTCTTC | CASSFALGGNEQFF
TRBJ1-6 | . | TRBV23-1 | . | TGCGCCAGCAGCTCAACACCCCGATCACCCCTCCACTTT | CASSSTPRSPLHF
TRBJ1-2 | TRBD1 | TRBV9 | few | TGTGCCAGCAGCTTCCAGGGGGGGGAAGGCTACACCTTC | CASSFQGGEGYTF
TRBJ1-4 | . | TRBV7-2 | . | TGTGCCAGCTGTCCCTACGAGGGAAAACTGTTTTTT | CASCPYEGKLFF
TRBJ2-1 | . | TRBV29-1 | . | TGCAGCGTTGCAGGGGATCCCTTCAATGAGCAGTTCTTC | CSVAGDPFNEQFF
TRBJ2-7 | TRBD1 | TRBV7-9 | . | TGTGCCAGCAGCTTACATACAGGGGGAGGATACGAGCAGTACTTC | CASSLHTGGGYEQYF
TRBJ2-4 | TRBD1 | TRBV12-3/TRBV12-4 | few | TGTGCCAGCAGTTTACGGACAGGGCTAAACATTCAGTACTTC | CASSLRTGLNIQYF
TRBJ2-7 | . | TRBV4-1 | many | TGCGCCAGCAGCCAATTCCCCCTGGGCCTCGAGCAGTACTTC | CASSQFPLGLEQYF
TRBJ2-3 | TRBD2 | TRBV20-1 | few | TGCAGTGCTGCTCCGGGACTAGCGGGGGGACCTAGCACAGATACGCAGTATTTT | CSAAPGLAGGPSTDTQYF
TRBJ1-6 | . | TRBV7-2 | . | TGTGCCAGCAGCTTAGGAGGACTGAGAAATTCACCCCTCCACTTT | CASSLGGLRNSPLHF
TRBJ2-3 | TRBD2 | TRBV12-5 | many | TGTGCTAGTGGTTTGGGACTAGCGGGGGGGGGAACCTACACAGATACGCAGTATTTT | CASGLGLAGGGTYTDTQYF
TRBJ2-7 | . | TRBV10-3 | few | TGTGCCATCAGTGATGGGTTAAGGGAGCAGTACTTC | CAISDGLREQYF
TRBJ2-3 | . | TRBV4-3 | many | TGCGCCAGCAGGTTCTCGGCGAGGGGCACAGATACGCAGTATTTT | CASRFSARGTDTQYF
TRBJ2-1 | TRBD2 | TRBV12-3/TRBV12-4 | few | TGTGCCAGCAGACTAGCGAGAAGCTCCTACAATGAGCAGTTCTTC | CASRLARSSYNEQFF
TRBJ2-7 | TRBD1 | TRBV5-1 | . | TGCGCCAGCAGCGGAGGACAGGTGCACGAGCAGTACTTC | CASSGGQVHEQYF